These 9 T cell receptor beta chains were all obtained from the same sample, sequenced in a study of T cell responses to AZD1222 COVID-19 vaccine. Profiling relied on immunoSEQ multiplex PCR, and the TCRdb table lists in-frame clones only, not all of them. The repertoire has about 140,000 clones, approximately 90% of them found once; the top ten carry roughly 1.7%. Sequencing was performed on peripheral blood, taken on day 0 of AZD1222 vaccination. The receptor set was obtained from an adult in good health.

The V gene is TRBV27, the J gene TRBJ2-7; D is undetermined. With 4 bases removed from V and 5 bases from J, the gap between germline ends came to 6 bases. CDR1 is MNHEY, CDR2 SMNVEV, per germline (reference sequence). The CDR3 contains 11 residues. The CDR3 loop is CASSWGHEQYF. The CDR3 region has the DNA TGTGCCAGCAGTTGGGGTCACGAGCAGTACTTC.

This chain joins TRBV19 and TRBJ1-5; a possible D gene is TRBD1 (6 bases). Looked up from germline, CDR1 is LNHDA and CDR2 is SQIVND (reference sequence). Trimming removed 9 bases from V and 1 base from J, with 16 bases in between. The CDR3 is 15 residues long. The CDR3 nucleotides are TGTGCCAGCCGGACAGTATATAACAGCAATCAGCCCCAGCATTTT. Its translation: CASRTVYNSNQPQHF.

For the CDR3, the DNA is TGTGCCAGCAGCTTAAGAAATAGGGGGCGAGGACAAGAGACCCAGTACTTC. Translation: CASSLRNRGRGQETQYF. The chain links TRBV7-9 to TRBJ2-5, with 7 bases identical to TRBD1. The junction had 11 bases not matched to a gene; V was cut back by 2 bases and J by 2 bases. CDR3 length equals 17 residues. The germline gives CDR1 SEHNR, CDR2 FQNEAQ (reference sequence).

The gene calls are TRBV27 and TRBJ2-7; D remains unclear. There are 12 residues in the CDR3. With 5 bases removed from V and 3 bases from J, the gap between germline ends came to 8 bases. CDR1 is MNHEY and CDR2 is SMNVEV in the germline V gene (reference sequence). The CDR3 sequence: CASSPSSYEQYF. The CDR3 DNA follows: TGTGCCAGCAGTCCGTCTAGCTACGAGCAGTACTTC.

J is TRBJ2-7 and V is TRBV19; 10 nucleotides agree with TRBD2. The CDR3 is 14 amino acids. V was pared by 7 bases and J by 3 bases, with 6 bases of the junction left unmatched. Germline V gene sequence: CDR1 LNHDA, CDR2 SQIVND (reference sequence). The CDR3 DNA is TGTGCCAGTATTGAGCGGGAGGGTTACTACGAGCAGTACTTC. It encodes CASIEREGYYEQYF.

CDR3 sequence (DNA): TGTGCCAGCAGCGTATCCCCTGCTGCCGAGAGAGAGACCCAGTACTTC. This gives the protein CASSVSPAAERETQYF. The J gene is TRBJ2-5, the V gene TRBV9, with D unclear. The V gene's germline CDR1 is SGDLS and CDR2 YYNGEE. This CDR3 region has 16 residues. The ends were cut back, 1 base at V and 4 bases at J, with 17 bases in the middle.

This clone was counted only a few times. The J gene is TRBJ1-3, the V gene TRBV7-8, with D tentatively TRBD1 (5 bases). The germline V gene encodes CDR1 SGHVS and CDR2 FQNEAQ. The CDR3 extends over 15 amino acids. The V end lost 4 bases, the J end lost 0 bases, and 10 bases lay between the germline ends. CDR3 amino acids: CASSSRQNSGNTIYF. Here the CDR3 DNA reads TGTGCCAGCAGCTCCCGACAGAACTCTGGAAACACCATATATTTT. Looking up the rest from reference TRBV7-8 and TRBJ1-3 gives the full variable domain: GAGVSQSPRYKVAKRGQDVALRCDPISGHVSLFWYQQALGQGPEFLTYFQNEAQLDKSGLPSDRFFAERPEGSVSTLKIQRTQQEDSAVYLCASSSRQNSGNTIYFGEGSWLTVV.

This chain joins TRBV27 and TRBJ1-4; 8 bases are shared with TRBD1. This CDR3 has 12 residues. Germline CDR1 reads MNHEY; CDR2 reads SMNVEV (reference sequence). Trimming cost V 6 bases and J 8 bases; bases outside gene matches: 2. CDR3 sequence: CASRQGAEKLFF. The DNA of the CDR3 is TGTGCCAGCAGGCAGGGGGCAGAAAAACTGTTTTTT. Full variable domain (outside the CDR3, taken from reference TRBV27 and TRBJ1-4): EAQVTQNPRYLITVTGKKLTVTCSQNMNHEYMSWYRQDPGLGLRQIYYSMNVEVTDKGDVPEGYKVSRKEKRNFPLILESPSPNQTSLYFCASRQGAEKLFFGSGTQLSVL.

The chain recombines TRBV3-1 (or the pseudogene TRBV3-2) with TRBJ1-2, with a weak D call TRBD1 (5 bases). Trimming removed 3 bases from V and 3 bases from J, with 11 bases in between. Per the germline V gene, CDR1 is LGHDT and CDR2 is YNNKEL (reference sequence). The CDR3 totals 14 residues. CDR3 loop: CASSQGVSDYGYTF. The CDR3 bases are TGTGCCAGCAGCCAGGGGGTTTCAGACTATGGCTACACCTTC.